Below, 10 T cell receptor beta chains from the same sample are listed, as sequenced in a study of T cell responses to AZD1222 COVID-19 vaccine. The protocol was immunoSEQ multiplex PCR, while the TCRdb copy is restricted to in-frame clones and leaves out a portion. Of some 86,000 clones in the sample, about 90% were seen once. The source was peripheral blood, collected on day 0 of AZD1222 vaccination. The receptors stem from an adult in good health.

The chain's CDR3 is CASSPGSGRIYEQYF. The CDR3 DNA follows: TGTGCCAGCTCACCGGGTAGCGGGAGAATCTACGAGCAGTACTTC. The V and J genes are TRBV18 and TRBJ2-7; the match to TRBD2 covers 9 bases. The V gene's germline CDR1 is KGHSH and CDR2 LQKENI. The CDR3 is 15 residues long. The V and J ends lost 3 bases and 3 bases, in that order; junction bases with no gene match: 6.

The chain couples TRBV24-1 to TRBJ2-3; D possibly corresponds to TRBD2 (6 bases). CDR3 length: 16 residues. Germline CDR1 KGHDR, CDR2 SFDVKD. V was trimmed by 3 bases and J by 1 base, leaving 13 bases between them. CDR3 in amino acids: CATSDETRSGTDTQYF. CDR3 DNA: TGTGCCACCAGTGATGAGACTAGATCCGGCACAGATACGCAGTATTTT.

This chain uses TRBV27 with TRBJ1-1; 7 nucleotides agree with TRBD1. Unmatched junction bases numbered 6, after V lost 3 bases and J lost 5 bases. The CDR3 has 14 residues. Looked up from germline, CDR1 is MNHEY and CDR2 is SMNVEV (reference sequence). In DNA, the CDR3 is TGTGCCAGCAGTTTGTTAGGGGGCAGTACTGAAGCTTTCTTT. Protein sequence: CASSLLGGSTEAFF.

V is TRBV6-1 and J is TRBJ2-5; TRBD2 might be the D (6 bases). Germline loops: CDR1 MNHNS, CDR2 SASEGT. CDR3 length: 14 amino acids. V was shortened by 1 base and J by 9 bases, with 15 bases between the two germline ends. CDR3 nucleotide sequence: TGTGCCAGCAGTGAAGGGGAGGCCCGGCCGGCCCAGTACTTC. Its protein product is CASSEGEARPAQYF.

In this sample, this clone turned up once. The genes are TRBV7-8 and TRBJ2-7; possibly TRBD1 for D (5 bases). The CDR3 consists of 15 residues. Looked up from germline, CDR1 is SGHVS and CDR2 is FQNEAQ. The V and J ends lost 1 base and 0 bases respectively, with 10 bases between them. The CDR3 region is CASSLDGAVSYEQYF. CDR3 sequence (DNA): TGTGCCAGCAGCTTAGATGGGGCGGTCTCCTACGAGCAGTACTTC.

There are a few counts of this clone. V usage is TRBV30 and J usage is TRBJ2-3; D ambiguous. Between the trimmed V and J ends, which lost 5 bases and 2 bases, there was a span of 11 bases. Germline V CDR1 and CDR2: GTSNPN, SVGIG (reference sequence). The CDR3 loop spans 13 amino acids. The CDR3 sequence: CAWARVLTDTQYF. The CDR3 DNA reads as TGTGCCTGGGCACGGGTCCTCACAGATACGCAGTATTTT.

The genes are TRBV29-1 and TRBJ2-7; no firm D call. Germline CDR1 SQVTM, CDR2 ANQGSEA. CDR3 size: 11 residues. Trimming removed 6 bases at V and 6 bases at J, with 12 bases between. The chain's CDR3 is CSVWGSGEQYF. CDR3 nucleotides: TGCAGCGTCTGGGGATCGGGCGAGCAGTACTTC.

The rearrangement joins TRBV5-1 to TRBJ1-1; 7 bases match TRBD1. Germline V CDR1 and CDR2: SGHRS, YFSETQ. Germline trimming cut 2 bases from V and 5 bases from J; bases unmatched to any gene: 9. The CDR3 sequence is 15 residues long. CDR3 residues: CASSFRQGMHTEAFF. Written as DNA, the CDR3 is TGCGCCAGCAGCTTCAGACAGGGTATGCATACTGAAGCTTTCTTT.

V usage is TRBV7-4 and J usage is TRBJ2-3, with TRBD1 matching 8 bases. CDR1 is SGHVT and CDR2 is SQSDAQ in the germline V gene. The V segment lost 5 bases and the J segment 0 bases; nucleotides outside the gene matches: 13. This CDR3 spans 18 amino acids. CDR3 nucleotides: TGTGCCAGCAGCCGACAGGGGAAGGAGTGGGCCAGCACAGATACGCAGTATTTT. Translation gives CASSRQGKEWASTDTQYF.

A word on this clone: The identical CDR3 is also encoded by other nucleotide sequences in the sample. The chain is built from TRBV9 and TRBJ2-5, with 9 nucleotides matching TRBD2. The CDR3 loop spans 14 amino acids. After removal of 2 bases from V and 3 bases from J, the junction contained 2 bases not matched to a gene. Germline CDR1 and CDR2: SGDLS and YYNGEE. CDR3 in amino acids: CASSVASGKETQYF. The CDR3 bases are TGTGCCAGCAGCGTTGCTAGCGGGAAAGAGACCCAGTACTTC.